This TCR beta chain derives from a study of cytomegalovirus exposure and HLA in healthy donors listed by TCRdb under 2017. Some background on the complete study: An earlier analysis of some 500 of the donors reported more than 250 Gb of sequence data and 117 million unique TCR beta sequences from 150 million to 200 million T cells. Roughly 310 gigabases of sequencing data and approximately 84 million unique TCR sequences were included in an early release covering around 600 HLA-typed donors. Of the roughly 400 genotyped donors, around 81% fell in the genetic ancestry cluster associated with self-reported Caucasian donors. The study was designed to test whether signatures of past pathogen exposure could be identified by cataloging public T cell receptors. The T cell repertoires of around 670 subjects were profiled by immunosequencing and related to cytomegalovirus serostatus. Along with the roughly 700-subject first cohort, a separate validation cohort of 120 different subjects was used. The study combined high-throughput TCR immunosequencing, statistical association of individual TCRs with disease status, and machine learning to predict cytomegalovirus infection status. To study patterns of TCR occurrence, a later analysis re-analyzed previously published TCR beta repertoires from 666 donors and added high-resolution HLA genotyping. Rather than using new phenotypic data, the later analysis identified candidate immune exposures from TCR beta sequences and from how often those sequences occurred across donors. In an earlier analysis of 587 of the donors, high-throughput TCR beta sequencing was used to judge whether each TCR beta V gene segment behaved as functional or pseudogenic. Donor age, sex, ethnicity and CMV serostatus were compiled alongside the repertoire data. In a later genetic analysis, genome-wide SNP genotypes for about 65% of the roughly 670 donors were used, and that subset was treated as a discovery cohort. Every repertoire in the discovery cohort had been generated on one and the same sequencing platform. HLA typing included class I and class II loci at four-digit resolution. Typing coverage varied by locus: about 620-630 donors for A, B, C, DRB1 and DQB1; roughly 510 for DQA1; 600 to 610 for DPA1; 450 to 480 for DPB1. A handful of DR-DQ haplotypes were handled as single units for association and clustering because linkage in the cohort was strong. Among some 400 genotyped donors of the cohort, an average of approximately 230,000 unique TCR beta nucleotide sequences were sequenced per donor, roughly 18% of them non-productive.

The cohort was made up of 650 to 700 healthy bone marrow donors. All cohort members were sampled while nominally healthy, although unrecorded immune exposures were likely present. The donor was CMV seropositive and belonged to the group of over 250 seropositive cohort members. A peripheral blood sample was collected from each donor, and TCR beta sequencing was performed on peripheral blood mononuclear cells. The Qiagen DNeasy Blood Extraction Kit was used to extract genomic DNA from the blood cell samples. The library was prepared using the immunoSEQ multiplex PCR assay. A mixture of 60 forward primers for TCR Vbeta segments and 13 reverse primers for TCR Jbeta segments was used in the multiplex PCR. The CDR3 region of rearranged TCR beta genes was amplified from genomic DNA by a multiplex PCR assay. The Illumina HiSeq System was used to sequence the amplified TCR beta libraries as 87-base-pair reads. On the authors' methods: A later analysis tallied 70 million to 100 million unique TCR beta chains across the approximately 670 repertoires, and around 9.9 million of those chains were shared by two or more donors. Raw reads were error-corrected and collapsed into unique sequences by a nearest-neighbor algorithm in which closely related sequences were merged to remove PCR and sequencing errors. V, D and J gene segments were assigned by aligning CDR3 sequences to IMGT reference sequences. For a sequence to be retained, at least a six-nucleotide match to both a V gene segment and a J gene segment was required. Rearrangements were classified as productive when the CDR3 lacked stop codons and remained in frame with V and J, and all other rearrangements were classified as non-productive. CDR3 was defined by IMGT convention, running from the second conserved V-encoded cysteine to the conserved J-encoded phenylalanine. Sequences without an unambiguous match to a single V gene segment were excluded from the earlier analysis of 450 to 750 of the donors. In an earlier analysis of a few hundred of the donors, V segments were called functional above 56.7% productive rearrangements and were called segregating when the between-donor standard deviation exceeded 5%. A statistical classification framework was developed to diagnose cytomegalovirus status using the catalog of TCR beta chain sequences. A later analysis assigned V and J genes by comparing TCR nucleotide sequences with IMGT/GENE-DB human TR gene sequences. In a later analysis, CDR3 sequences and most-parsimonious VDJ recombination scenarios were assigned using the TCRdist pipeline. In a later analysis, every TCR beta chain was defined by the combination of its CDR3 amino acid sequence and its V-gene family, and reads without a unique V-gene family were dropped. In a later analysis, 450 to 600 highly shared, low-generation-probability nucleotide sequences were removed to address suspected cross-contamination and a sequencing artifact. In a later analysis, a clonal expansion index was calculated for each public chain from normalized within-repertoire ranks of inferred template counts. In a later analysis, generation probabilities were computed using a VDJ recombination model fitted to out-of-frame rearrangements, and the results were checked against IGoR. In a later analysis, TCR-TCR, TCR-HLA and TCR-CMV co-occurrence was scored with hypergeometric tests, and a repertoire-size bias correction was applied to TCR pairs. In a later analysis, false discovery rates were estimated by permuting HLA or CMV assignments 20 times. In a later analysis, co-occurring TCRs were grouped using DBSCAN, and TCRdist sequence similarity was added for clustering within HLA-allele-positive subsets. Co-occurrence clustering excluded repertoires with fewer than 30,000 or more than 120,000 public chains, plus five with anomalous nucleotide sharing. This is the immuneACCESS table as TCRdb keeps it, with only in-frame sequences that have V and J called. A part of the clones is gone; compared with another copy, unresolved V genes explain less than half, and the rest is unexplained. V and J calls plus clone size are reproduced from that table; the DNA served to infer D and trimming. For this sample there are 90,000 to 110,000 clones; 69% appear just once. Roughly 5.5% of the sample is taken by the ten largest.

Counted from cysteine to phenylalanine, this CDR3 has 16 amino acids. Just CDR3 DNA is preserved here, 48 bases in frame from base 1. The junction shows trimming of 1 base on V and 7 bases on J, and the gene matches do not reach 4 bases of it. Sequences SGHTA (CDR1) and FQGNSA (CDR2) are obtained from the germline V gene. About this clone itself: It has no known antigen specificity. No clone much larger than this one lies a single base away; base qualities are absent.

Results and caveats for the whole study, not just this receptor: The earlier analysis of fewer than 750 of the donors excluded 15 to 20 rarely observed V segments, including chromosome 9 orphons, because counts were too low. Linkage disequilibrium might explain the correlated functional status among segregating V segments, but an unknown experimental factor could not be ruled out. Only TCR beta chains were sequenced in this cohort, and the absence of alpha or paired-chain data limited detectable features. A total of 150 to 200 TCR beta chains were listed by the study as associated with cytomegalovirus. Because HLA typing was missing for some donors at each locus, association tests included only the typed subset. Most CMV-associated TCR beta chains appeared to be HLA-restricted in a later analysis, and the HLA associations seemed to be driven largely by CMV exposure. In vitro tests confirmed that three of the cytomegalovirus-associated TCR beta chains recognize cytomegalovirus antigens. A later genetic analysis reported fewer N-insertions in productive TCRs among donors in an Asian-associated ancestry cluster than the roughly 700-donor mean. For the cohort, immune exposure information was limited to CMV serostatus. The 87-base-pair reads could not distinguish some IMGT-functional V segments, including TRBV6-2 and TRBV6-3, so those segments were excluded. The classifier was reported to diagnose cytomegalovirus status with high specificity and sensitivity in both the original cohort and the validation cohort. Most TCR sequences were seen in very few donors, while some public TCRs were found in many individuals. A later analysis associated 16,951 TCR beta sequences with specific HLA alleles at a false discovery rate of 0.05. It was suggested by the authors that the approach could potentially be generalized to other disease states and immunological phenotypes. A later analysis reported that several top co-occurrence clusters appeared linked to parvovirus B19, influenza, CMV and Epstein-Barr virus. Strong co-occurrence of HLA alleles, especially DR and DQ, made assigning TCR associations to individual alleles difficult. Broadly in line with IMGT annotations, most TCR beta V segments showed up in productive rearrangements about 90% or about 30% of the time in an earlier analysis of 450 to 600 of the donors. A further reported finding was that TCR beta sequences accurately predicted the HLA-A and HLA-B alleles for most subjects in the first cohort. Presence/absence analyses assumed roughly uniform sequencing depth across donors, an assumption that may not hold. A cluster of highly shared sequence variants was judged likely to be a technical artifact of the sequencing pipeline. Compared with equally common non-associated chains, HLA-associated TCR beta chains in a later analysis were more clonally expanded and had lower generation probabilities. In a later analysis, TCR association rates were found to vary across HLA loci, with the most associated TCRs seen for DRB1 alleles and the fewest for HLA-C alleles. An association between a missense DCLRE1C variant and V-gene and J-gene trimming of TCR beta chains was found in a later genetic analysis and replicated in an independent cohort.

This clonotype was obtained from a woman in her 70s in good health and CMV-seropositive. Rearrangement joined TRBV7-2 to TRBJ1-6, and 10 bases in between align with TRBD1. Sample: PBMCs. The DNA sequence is TGTGCCAGCAGCTTAGGGGGGGGACAGGGGAATTCACCCCTCCACTTT. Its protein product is CASSLGGGQGNSPLHF.